These T cell receptor beta chains were read from a single sample in a study of blood T cell repertoires in COVID-19. TCRdb's table, derived via immunoSEQ multiplex PCR, lists solely in-frame clones and lacks some. The profile shows about 380,000 clones, around 89% of them singletons. Specimen: PBMCs or T cells enriched from blood (not recorded which). The receptors derive from a woman under 30 who had recovered from COVID-19. CDR3s include the opening cysteine and the closing phenylalanine or tryptophan. Each record gives: V gene, D gene, J gene, CDR3 length, CDR3 protein, CDR3 DNA. D genes are given only for firm matches.

TRBV4-1	.	TRBJ1-5	15	CASSQVGEALRPQHF	TGCGCCAGCAGCCAAGTCGGGGAGGCGTTACGGCCCCAGCATTTT
TRBV9	.	TRBJ1-3	17	CASSVDGSPYSGNTIYF	TGTGCCAGCAGCGTAGATGGCAGTCCTTACTCTGGAAACACCATATATTTT
TRBV28	TRBD1	TRBJ2-5	16	CASSHPGGDIRETQYF	TGTGCCAGCAGCCACCCAGGGGGCGATATCCGAGAGACCCAGTACTTC
TRBV6-5	.	TRBJ2-7	14	CASTKVAGKYEQYF	TGTGCCAGCACGAAGGTGGCAGGGAAGTACGAGCAGTACTTC
TRBV18	.	TRBJ2-3	12	CASSPETDTQYF	TGTGCCAGCTCACCAGAGACAGATACGCAGTATTTT
TRBV6-5	.	TRBJ1-1	14	CASRLRTQGTEAFF	TGTGCCAGCAGGCTGCGGACACAAGGCACTGAAGCTTTCTTT
TRBV3-1/TRBV3-2	.	TRBJ1-1	16	CASSQEEGPRGYEAFF	TGTGCCAGCAGCCAAGAGGAGGGCCCGCGTGGATATGAAGCTTTCTTT
TRBV12-3/TRBV12-4	.	TRBJ1-5	11	CASSLDLAQHF	TGTGCCAGCAGTTTAGACTTGGCCCAGCATTTT
TRBV7-2	.	TRBJ1-1	16	CASSFRAGPASTEAFF	TGTGCCAGCAGCTTTCGCGCGGGGCCGGCCAGTACTGAAGCTTTCTTT
TRBV12-3/TRBV12-4	.	TRBJ1-2	12	CAIKQGFYGYTF	TGTGCCATAAAACAGGGTTTCTATGGCTACACCTTC
TRBV19	.	TRBJ1-1	15	CASSIEGQGYTEAFF	TGTGCCAGTAGTATAGAGGGGCAGGGGTACACTGAAGCTTTCTTT
TRBV10-1	.	TRBJ2-2	15	CASSEERAGTGELFF	TGCGCCAGCAGTGAGGAGCGGGCGGGCACCGGGGAGCTGTTTTTT
TRBV7-3	TRBD1	TRBJ1-1	17	CASSRWTGPTFNTEAFF	TGTGCCAGCAGCCGCTGGACAGGTCCAACTTTTAACACTGAAGCTTTCTTT
TRBV30	.	TRBJ1-4	13	CAWSVRLWEKLFF	TGTGCCTGGAGTGTACGGTTGTGGGAAAAACTGTTTTTT
TRBV19	.	TRBJ2-2	15	CASSSGGYDTGELFF	TGTGCCAGTAGTTCGGGGGGCTATGACACCGGGGAGCTGTTTTTT
TRBV27	.	TRBJ1-5	13	CASSQGRAQPQHF	TGTGCCAGCAGTCAGGGGCGGGCGCAGCCCCAGCATTTT
TRBV7-3	.	TRBJ1-1	13	CASSTQGATEAFF	TGTGCCAGCAGCACACAGGGTGCCACTGAAGCTTTCTTT
TRBV3-1/TRBV3-2	.	TRBJ2-3	14	CASSHGVSTDTQYF	TGTGCCAGCAGCCACGGGGTAAGCACAGATACGCAGTATTTT
TRBV6-1	TRBD2	TRBJ2-2	17	CASSGGLAGPYTGELFF	TGTGCCAGCAGTGGGGGACTAGCGGGGCCGTACACCGGGGAGCTGTTTTTT